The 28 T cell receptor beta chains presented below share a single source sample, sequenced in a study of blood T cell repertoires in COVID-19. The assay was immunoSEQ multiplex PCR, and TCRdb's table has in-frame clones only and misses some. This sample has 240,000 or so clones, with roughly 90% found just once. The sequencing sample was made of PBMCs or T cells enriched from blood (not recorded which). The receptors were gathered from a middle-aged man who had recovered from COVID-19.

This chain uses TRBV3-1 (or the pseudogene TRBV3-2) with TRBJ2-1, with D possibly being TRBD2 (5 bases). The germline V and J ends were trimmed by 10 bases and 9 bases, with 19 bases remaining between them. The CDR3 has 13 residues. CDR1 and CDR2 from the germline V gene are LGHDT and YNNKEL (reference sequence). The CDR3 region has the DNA TGTGCCAAAGCACGGGTGGGGAGCGGTGAGCAGTTCTTC. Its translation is CAKARVGSGEQFF.

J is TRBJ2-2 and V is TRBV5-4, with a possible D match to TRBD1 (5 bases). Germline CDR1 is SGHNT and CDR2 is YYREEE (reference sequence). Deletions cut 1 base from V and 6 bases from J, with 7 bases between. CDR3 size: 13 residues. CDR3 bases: TGTGCCAGCAGCTTGATGGGGCCCGGGGAGCTGTTTTTT. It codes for CASSLMGPGELFF.

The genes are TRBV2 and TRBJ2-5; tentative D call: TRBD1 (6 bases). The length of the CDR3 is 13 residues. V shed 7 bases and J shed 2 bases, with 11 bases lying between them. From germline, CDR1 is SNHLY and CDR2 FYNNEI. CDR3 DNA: TGTGCCAGCACCGGACAGAGACAAGAGACCCAGTACTTC. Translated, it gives CASTGQRQETQYF.

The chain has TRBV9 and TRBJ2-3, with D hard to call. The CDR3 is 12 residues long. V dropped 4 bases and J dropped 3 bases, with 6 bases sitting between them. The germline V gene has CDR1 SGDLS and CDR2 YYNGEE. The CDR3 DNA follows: TGTGCCAGCAGCCATCGGACAGATACGCAGTATTTT. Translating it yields CASSHRTDTQYF.

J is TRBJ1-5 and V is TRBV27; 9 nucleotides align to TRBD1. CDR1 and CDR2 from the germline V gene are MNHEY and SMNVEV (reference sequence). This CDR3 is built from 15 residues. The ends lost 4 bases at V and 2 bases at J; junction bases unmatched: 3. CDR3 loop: CASSWGQGGNQPQHF. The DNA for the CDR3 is TGTGCCAGCAGTTGGGGACAGGGAGGCAATCAGCCCCAGCATTTT.

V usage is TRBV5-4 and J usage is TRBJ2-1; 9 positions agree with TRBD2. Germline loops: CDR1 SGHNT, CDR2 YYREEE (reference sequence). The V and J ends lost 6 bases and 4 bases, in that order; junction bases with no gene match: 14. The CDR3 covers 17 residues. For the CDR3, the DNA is TGTGCCAGCACTTTGGGTCGTCTAGCGGGAATTTACAATGAGCAGTTCTTC. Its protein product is CASTLGRLAGIYNEQFF.

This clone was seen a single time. The CDR3 DNA is TGTGCCAGCAGCCCCCAGGGAGGGTTCTACGAGCAGTACTTC. It yields the protein CASSPQGGFYEQYF. The rearrangement uses TRBV7-3 and TRBJ2-7; 7 bases agree with TRBD2. J was trimmed by 3 bases and V by 5 bases; bases with no gene match: 7. The CDR3 spans 14 residues. Germline V lookup: CDR1 SGHTA, CDR2 FQGTGA.

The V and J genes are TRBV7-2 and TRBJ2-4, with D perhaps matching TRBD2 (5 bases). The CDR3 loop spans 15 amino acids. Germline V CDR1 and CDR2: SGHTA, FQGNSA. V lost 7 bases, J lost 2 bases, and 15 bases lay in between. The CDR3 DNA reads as TGTGCCAGCAAACCGGTTGGAGGTTCCAAAAACATTCAGTACTTC. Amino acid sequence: CASKPVGGSKNIQYF.

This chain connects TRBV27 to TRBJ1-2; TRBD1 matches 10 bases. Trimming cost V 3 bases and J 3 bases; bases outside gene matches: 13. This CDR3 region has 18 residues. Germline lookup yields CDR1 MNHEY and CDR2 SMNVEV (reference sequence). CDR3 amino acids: CASSLRFRDRGRDYGYTF. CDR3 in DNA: TGTGCCAGCAGTTTGAGGTTTCGGGACAGGGGAAGGGACTATGGCTACACCTTC.

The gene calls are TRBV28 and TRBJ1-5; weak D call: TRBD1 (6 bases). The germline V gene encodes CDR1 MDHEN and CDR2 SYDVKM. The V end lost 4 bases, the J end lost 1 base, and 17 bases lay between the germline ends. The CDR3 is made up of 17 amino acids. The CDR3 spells CASSSDRSRVSNQPQHF. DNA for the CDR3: TGTGCCAGCAGTTCCGACAGGTCCCGTGTAAGCAATCAGCCCCAGCATTTT.

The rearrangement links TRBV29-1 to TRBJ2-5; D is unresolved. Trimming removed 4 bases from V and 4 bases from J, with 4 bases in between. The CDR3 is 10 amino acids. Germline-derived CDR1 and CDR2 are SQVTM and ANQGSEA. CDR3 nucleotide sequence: TGCAGCGTTGGGGCAGAGACCCAGTACTTC. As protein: CSVGAETQYF.

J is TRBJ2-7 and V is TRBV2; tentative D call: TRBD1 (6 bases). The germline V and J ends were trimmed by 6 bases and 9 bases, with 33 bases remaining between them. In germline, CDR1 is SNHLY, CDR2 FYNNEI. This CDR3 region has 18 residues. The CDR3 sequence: CASSYRDKLPTHLLGQYF. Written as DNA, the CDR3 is TGTGCCAGCAGCTACCGGGACAAGCTTCCTACCCATCTGTTGGGGCAGTACTTC.

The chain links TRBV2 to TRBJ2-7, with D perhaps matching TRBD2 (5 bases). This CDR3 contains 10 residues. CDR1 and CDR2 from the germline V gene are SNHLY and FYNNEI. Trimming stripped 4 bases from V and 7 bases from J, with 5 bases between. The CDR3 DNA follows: TGTGCCAGCAGTGGGAGGGAGCAGTACTTC. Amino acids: CASSGREQYF.

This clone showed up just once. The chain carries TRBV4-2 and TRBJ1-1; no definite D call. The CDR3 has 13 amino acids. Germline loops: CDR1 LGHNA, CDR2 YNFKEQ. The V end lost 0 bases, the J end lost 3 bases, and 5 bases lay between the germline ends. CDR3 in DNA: TGTGCCAGCAGCCAAGAGAGGGACACTGAAGCTTTCTTT. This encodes CASSQERDTEAFF.

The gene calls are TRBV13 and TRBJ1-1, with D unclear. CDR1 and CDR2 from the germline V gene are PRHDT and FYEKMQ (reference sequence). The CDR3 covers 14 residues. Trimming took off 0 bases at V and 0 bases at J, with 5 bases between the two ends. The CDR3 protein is CASSLGALNTEAFF. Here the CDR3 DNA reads TGTGCCAGCAGCTTAGGAGCGTTGAACACTGAAGCTTTCTTT. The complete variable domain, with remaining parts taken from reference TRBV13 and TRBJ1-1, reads AAGVIQSPRHLIKEKRETATLKCYPIPRHDTVYWYQQGPGQDPQFLISFYEKMQSDKGSIPDRFSAQQFSDYHSELNMSSLELGDSALYFCASSLGALNTEAFFGQGTRLTVV.

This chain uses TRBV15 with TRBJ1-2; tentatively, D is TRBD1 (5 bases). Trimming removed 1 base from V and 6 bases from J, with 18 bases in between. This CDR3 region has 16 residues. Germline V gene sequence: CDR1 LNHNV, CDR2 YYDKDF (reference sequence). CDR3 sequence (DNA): TGTGCCACCAGCAGAGCTGACCGGGACTCAAGGGATGGCTACACCTTC. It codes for CATSRADRDSRDGYTF.

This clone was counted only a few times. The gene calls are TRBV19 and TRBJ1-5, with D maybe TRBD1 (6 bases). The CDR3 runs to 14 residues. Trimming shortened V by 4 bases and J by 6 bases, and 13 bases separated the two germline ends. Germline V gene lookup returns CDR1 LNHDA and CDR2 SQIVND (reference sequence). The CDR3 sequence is CASSTGAGAQPQHF. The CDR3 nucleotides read TGTGCCAGTAGTACAGGGGCGGGCGCTCAGCCCCAGCATTTT.

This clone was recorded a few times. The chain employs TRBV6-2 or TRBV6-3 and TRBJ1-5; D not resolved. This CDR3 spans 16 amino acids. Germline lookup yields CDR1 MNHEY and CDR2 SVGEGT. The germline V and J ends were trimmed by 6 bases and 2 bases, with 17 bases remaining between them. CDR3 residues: CASSRIDGKGNQPQHF. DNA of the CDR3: TGTGCCAGCAGCCGAATTGACGGGAAGGGCAATCAGCCCCAGCATTTT.

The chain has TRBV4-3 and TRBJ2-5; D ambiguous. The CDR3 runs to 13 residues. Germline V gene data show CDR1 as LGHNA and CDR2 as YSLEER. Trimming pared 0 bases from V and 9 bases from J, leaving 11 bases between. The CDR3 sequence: CASSQEAPGAQYF. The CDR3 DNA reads TGCGCCAGCAGCCAAGAGGCCCCGGGTGCCCAGTACTTC.

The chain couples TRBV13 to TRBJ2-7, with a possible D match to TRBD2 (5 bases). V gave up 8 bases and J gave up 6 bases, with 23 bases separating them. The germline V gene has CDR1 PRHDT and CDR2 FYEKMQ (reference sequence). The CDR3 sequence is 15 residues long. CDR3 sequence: CASQDGTSSVSEQYF. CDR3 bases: TGTGCCAGCCAGGACGGAACTAGTAGTGTCTCCGAGCAGTACTTC. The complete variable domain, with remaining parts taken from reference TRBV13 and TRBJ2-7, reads AAGVIQSPRHLIKEKRETATLKCYPIPRHDTVYWYQQGPGQDPQFLISFYEKMQSDKGSIPDRFSAQQFSDYHSELNMSSLELGDSALYFCASQDGTSSVSEQYFGPGTRLTVT.

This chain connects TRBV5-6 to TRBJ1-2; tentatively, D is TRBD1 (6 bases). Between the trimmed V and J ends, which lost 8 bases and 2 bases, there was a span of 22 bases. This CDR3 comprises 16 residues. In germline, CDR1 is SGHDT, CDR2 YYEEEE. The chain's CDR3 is CASFKVDSATNYGYTF. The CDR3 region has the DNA TGTGCCAGTTTCAAAGTGGACAGCGCCACAAACTATGGCTACACCTTC.

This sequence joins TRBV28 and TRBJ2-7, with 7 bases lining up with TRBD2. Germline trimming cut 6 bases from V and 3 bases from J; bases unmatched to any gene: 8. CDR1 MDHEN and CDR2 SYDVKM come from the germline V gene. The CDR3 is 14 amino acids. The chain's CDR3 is CASRASGAYYEQYF. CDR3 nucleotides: TGTGCCAGCAGAGCTAGCGGAGCATACTACGAGCAGTACTTC.

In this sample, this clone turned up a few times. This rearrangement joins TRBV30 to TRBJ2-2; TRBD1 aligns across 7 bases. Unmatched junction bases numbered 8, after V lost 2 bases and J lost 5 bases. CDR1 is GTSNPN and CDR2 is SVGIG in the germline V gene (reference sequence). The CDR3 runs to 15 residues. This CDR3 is CAWSTQGWETGELFF. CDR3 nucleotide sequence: TGTGCCTGGAGTACACAGGGGTGGGAGACCGGGGAGCTGTTTTTT.

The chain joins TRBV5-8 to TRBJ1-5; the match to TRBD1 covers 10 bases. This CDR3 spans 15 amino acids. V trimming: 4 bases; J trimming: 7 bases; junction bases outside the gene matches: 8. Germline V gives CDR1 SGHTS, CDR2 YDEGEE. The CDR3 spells CASSSDRGLGQPQHF. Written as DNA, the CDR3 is TGTGCCAGCAGCAGCGACAGGGGGCTTGGGCAGCCCCAGCATTTT.

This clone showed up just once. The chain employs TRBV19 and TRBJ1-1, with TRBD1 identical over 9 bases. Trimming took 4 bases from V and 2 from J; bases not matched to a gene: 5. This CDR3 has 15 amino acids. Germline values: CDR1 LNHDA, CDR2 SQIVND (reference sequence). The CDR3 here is CASSNRQGGNTEAFF. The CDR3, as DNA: TGTGCCAGTAGTAACCGACAGGGGGGTAACACTGAAGCTTTCTTT.

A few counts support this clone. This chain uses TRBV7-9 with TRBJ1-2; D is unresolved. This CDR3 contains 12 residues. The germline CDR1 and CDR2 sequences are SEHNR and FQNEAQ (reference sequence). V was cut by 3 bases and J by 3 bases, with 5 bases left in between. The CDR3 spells CASSFSDYGYTF. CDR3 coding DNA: TGTGCCAGCAGCTTCAGCGACTATGGCTACACCTTC.

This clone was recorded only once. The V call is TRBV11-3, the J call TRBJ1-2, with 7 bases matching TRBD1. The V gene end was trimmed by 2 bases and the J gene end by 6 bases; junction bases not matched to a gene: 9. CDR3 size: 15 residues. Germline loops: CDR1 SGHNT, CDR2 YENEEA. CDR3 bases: TGTGCCAGCAGCTTATTACGGACAGGAGCGAATGGCTACACCTTC. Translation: CASSLLRTGANGYTF.

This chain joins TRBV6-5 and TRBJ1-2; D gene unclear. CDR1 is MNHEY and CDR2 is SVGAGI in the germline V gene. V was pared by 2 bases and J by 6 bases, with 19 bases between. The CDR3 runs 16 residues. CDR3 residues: CASSYGEEGASHGYTF. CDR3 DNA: TGTGCCAGCAGTTACGGCGAGGAGGGCGCAAGCCATGGCTACACCTTC.